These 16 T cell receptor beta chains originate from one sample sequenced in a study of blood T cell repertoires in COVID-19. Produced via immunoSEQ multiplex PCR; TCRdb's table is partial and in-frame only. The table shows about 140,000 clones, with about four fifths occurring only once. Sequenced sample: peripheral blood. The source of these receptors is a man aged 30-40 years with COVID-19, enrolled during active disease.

The CDR3 loop reads CASGDRKRGNYGYTF. CDR3 DNA: TGTGCCAGCGGGGACAGGAAAAGGGGAAACTATGGCTACACCTTC. The chain links TRBV6-6 to TRBJ1-2; 8 nucleotides agree with TRBD1. V shed 8 bases, J shed 2 bases, and the junction held 10 bases outside the gene matches. The germline CDR1 and CDR2 sequences are MNHNY and SVGAGI (reference sequence). The length of the CDR3 is 15 residues.

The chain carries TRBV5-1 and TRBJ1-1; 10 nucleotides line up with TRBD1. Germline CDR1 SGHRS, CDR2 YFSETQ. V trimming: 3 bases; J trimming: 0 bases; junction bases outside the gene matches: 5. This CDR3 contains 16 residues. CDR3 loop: CASSSGQGLMNTEAFF. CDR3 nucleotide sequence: TGCGCCAGCAGCTCGGGACAGGGGTTGATGAACACTGAAGCTTTCTTT. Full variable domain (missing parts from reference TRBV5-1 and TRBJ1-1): KAGVTQTPRYLIKTRGQQVTLSCSPISGHRSVSWYQQTPGQGLQFLFEYFSETQRNKGNFPGRFSGRQFSNSRSEMNVSTLELGDSALYLCASSSGQGLMNTEAFFGQGTRLTVV.

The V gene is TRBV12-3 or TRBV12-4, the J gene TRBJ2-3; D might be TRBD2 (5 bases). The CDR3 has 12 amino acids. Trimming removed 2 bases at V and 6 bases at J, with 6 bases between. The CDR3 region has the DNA TGTGCCAGCAGTTTATCGGGGGATACGCAGTATTTT. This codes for CASSLSGDTQYF.

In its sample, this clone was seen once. As DNA, the CDR3 is TGTGCCAGCAGGAGCGATACCTTCTATGGCTACACCTTC. This translates into CASRSDTFYGYTF. The chain uses TRBV28 and TRBJ1-2, with D unresolved. Germline V gene data show CDR1 as MDHEN and CDR2 as SYDVKM. The germline V and J ends were trimmed by 6 bases and 4 bases, with 12 bases remaining between them. This CDR3 has 13 amino acids.

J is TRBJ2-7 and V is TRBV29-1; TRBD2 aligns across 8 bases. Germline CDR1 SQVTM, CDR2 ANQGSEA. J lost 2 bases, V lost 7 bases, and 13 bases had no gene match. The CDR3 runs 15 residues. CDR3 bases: TGCAGCGCTGTAATGATGCGGGAGGAGGCCTACGAGCAGTACTTC. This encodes CSAVMMREEAYEQYF.

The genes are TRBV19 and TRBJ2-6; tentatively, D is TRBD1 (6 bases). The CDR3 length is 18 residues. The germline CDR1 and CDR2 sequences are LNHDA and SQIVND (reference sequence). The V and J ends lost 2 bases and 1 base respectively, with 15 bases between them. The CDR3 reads CASSIRNRAVSGANVLTF. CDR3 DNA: TGTGCCAGTAGTATACGTAACAGGGCGGTGTCTGGGGCCAACGTCCTGACTTTC.

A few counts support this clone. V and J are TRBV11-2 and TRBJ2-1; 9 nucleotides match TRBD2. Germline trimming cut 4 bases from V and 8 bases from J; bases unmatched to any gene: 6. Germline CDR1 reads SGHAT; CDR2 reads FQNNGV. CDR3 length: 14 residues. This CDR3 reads CASSYSGRSDEQFF. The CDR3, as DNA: TGTGCCAGCAGCTACAGCGGGAGGAGCGATGAGCAGTTCTTC. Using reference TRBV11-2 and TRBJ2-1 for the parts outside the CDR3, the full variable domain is EAGVAQSPRYKIIEKRQSVAFWCNPISGHATLYWYQQILGQGPKLLIQFQNNGVVDDSQLPKDRFSAERLKGVDSTLKIQPAKLEDSAVYLCASSYSGRSDEQFFGPGTRLTVL.

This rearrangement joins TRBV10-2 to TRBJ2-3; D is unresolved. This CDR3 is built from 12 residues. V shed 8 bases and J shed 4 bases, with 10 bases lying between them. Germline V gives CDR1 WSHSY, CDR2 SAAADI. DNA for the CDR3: TGCGCCAGCTCAAACTACCCAGATACGCAGTATTTT. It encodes CASSNYPDTQYF.

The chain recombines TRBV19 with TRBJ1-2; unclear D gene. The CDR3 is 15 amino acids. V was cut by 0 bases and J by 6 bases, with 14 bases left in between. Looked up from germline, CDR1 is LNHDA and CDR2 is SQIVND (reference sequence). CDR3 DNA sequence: TGTGCCAGTAGTATAGATGCCAACATCGGGGATGGCTACACCTTC. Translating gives CASSIDANIGDGYTF.

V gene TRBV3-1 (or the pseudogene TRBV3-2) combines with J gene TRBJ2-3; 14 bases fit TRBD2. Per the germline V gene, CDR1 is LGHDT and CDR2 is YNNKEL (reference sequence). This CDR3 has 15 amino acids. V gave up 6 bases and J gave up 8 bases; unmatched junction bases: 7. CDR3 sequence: CASRRGLAGEGTQYF. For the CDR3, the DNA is TGTGCCAGCAGGAGGGGACTAGCGGGAGAAGGTACGCAGTATTTT.

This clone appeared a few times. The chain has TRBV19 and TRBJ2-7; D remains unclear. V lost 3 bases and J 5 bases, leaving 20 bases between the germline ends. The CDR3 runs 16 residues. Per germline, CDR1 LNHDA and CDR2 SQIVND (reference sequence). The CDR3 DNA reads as TGTGCCAGTAGTATTTCCCGACTGGTCTCCACTCACGAGCAGTACTTC. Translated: CASSISRLVSTHEQYF.

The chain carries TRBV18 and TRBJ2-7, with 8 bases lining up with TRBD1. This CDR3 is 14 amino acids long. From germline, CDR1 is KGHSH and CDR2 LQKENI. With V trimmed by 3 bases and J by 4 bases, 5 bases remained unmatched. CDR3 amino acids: CASSPGTGRYEQYF. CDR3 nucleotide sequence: TGTGCCAGCTCACCCGGGACAGGTCGATACGAGCAGTACTTC.

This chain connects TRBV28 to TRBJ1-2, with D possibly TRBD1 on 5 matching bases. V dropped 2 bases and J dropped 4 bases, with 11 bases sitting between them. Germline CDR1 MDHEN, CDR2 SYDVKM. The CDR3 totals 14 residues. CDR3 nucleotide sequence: TGTGCCAGCAGTTTAAGGACAAAAGTCTATGGCTACACCTTC. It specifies CASSLRTKVYGYTF.

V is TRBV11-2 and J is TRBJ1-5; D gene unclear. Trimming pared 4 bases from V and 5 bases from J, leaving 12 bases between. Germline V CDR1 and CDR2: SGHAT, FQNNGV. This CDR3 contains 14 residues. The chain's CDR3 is CASSSGGGHQPQHF. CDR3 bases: TGTGCCAGCAGCTCGGGTGGAGGGCATCAGCCCCAGCATTTT.

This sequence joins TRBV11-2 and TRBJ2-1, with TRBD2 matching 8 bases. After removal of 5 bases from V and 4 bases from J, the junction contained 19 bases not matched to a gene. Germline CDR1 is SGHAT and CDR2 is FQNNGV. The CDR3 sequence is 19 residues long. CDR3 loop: CASSTDRRGKLAGYNEQFF. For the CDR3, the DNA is TGTGCCAGCAGCACCGATCGCAGGGGAAAATTAGCGGGATACAATGAGCAGTTCTTC.

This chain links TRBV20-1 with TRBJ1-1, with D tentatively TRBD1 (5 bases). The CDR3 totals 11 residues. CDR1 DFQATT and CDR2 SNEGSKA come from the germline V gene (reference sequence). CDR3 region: CSGGRNTEAFF. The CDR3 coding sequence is TGCAGCGGGGGGAGGAACACTGAAGCTTTCTTT.